The clone carrying this T cell receptor (beta chain) has at least ten counts. The data were obtained in a study of regulatory T cells in long-lasting Graves disease. The CDR3 loop spans 15 amino acids. Germline assignment: CDR1 MDHEN and CDR2 SYDVKM. Trimming took off 7 bases at V and 0 bases at J, with 13 bases between the two ends. Time point noted: newly diagnosed GD, antithyroid drugs for less than 3 months. TCR sequences were obtained from RNA taken from PBMCs. Through Arm-PCR of CDR3 regions and iRepertoire HTBI primers, TCR beta libraries were built. TCRdb reprocessed the multiplex PCR reads via MiXCR and lists one record per CDR3 protein. The sample holds fewer than 650,000 distinct CDR3 sequences, 16% seen once. The same data also went into a second study, on T cells in Graves' hyperthyroidism and ophthalmopathy. This second study says: These patients, aged 18 to 65, had recently diagnosed hyperthyroidism lasting under 2 months.

The chain has TRBV28 and TRBJ1-3, with a weak D call TRBD1 (6 bases). This material consisted of peripheral blood mononuclear cells (PBMCs), taken at new diagnosis, from a patient treated with antithyroid drugs. The source of this sequence is a woman in her 30s with Graves disease. In DNA form, the CDR3 reads TGTGCCAGCAATACGCAGGGGATCTCTGGAAACACCATATATTTT. Amino acid sequence: CASNTQGISGNTIYF.